The sequence of this T cell receptor (beta chain) was determined in a study of blood T cell repertoires in COVID-19. Study summary: Acute-phase and convalescent COVID-19 samples originated in the United States, Italy and Spain. PBMCs, B-cell-depleted T cells, or T cells provided the cDNA or gDNA that made up the material.

The CDR3 runs to 15 residues. Germline CDR1 is MNHNY and CDR2 is SVGAGI (reference sequence). The V end lost 6 bases, the J end lost 0 bases, and 12 bases lay between the germline ends. As processed by the authors: Reference gene primer amplification gave nucleated cell count estimates. The assay was immunoSEQ multiplex PCR, and TCRdb's table has in-frame clones only and misses some. V and J calls and clone size are those listed in that table; D and trimming were worked out from the DNA. The table lists about 250,000 clones, 80% to 90% of them singletons. The sequence was collected from a man in his thirties or forties with acute or convalescent COVID-19. The rearrangement links TRBV6-6 to TRBJ1-5, with D possibly being TRBD1 (6 bases). Material for sequencing was peripheral blood. CDR3 nucleotides: TGTGCCAGCAGCCCAGGGGTCTATAGCAATCAGCCCCAGCATTTT. This sequence encodes CASSPGVYSNQPQHF.